One and the same sample provided the 21 T cell receptor beta chains below, sequenced in a study of identical twins. Each CDR3 protein is one row after TCRdb ran MiXCR on the 5' RACE reads. The sample records some 730,000 distinct CDR3 sequences, 15% to 20% being singletons. These data were also reused for a study on T cells expressing NK-cell markers.

Source material: PBMCs. The source of these receptors is a woman aged 18-29 years in good health.

This sequence joins TRBV5-8 and TRBJ2-2, with TRBD2 matching over 9 bases. From germline, CDR1 is SGHTS and CDR2 YDEGEE. CDR3 length: 17 amino acids. V was clipped by 6 bases and J by 2 bases; unmatched bases: 11. CDR3 amino acids: CASTYQGLASNTGELFF. CDR3 coding DNA: TGTGCCAGCACATACCAGGGACTAGCCTCAAACACCGGGGAGCTGTTTTTT.

This clonotype occurred a few times. CDR3 sequence reads: CASRREPQETQYF. CDR3 nucleotide sequence: TGCGCCAGCAGACGGGAACCCCAAGAGACCCAGTACTTC. The chain couples TRBV5-1 to TRBJ2-5, with D possibly TRBD2 on 5 matching bases. With 5 bases removed from V and 1 base from J, the gap between germline ends came to 9 bases. This CDR3 is built from 13 residues. CDR1 is SGHRS and CDR2 is YFSETQ in the germline V gene.

The chain couples TRBV7-3 to TRBJ2-3, with 10 bases identical to TRBD2. The CDR3 consists of 14 residues. CDR1 and CDR2 from the germline V gene are SGHTA and FQGTGA. With V trimmed by 5 bases and J by 6 bases, 5 bases remained unmatched. The CDR3 sequence: CASSNSGGGDTQYF. CDR3 sequence (DNA): TGTGCCAGCAGCAACAGCGGGGGGGGTGATACGCAGTATTTT.

CDR3 nucleotide sequence: TGCAGTGCTACTCCGGGGGGACTGGTTCAAGAGACCCAGTACTTC. This encodes CSATPGGLVQETQYF. The J gene is TRBJ2-5, the V gene TRBV20-1; the match to TRBD2 covers 7 bases. CDR1 is DFQATT and CDR2 is SNEGSKA in the germline V gene (reference sequence). V dropped 4 bases and J dropped 2; count of bases not matched to a gene: 10. This CDR3 is 15 amino acids long.

The genes are TRBV29-1 and TRBJ2-7; D gene ambiguous. The CDR3 runs 11 residues. The germline V gene encodes CDR1 SQVTM and CDR2 ANQGSEA. Trimming took 2 bases from V and 6 from J, leaving 8 bases between them. CDR3 in DNA: TGCAGCGTTGAATTCGCTGGCGAGCAGTACTTC. This sequence encodes CSVEFAGEQYF.

The chain has TRBV7-9 and TRBJ2-3; no clear D gene. The V gene's germline CDR1 is SEHNR and CDR2 FQNEAQ (reference sequence). The V and J ends lost 6 bases and 5 bases respectively, with 9 bases between them. The CDR3 length is 12 residues. The CDR3 DNA sequence: TGTGCCAGCAGTTGGGCGATAGATACGCAGTATTTT. The encoded protein is CASSWAIDTQYF.

This clonotype was counted at least ten times. V gene TRBV6-1 combines with J gene TRBJ1-2, with D tentatively TRBD1 (5 bases). Trimming took off 6 bases at V and 7 bases at J, with 15 bases between the two ends. The CDR3 is 13 residues long. Germline V gene sequence: CDR1 MNHNS, CDR2 SASEGT. CDR3 sequence: CASSRETGRGYTF. CDR3 in DNA: TGTGCCAGCAGCCGAGAAACGGGACGTGGCTACACCTTC.

V is TRBV7-9 and J is TRBJ2-7, with D possibly called TRBD1 or TRBD2 (5 bases each). The V and J ends lost 1 base and 0 bases respectively, with 10 bases between them. From germline, CDR1 is SEHNR and CDR2 FQNEAQ (reference sequence). CDR3 size: 15 residues. In DNA form, the CDR3 reads TGTGCCAGCAGCTTAGGGGACCCACTCTCCTACGAGCAGTACTTC. Its protein product is CASSLGDPLSYEQYF.

With respect to this clonotype: Its ends do not fully match the called genes, so a read error is possible. The chain carries TRBV7-7 and TRBJ2-5; TRBD2 matches at 9 bases. The CDR3 length is 15 residues. Germline-derived CDR1 and CDR2 are SSHAT and FNYEAQ (reference sequence). Here the CDR3 reads CASSFGGGAGETQYF. The DNA for the CDR3 is TGTGCTAGCAGCTTTGGCGGGGGGGCAGGAGAGACCCAGTACTTC.

This clonotype was recorded at least ten times. This rearrangement joins TRBV20-1 to TRBJ2-7; weak D call: TRBD1 (6 bases). This CDR3 spans 15 amino acids. The germline V gene encodes CDR1 DFQATT and CDR2 SNEGSKA (reference sequence). Trimming left V 5 bases short and J 0 bases short, with 17 bases between. CDR3 DNA sequence: TGCAGTGCTTCACGGGCCCGGGACATCTCCTACGAGCAGTACTTC. Translating it yields CSASRARDISYEQYF.

The chain is built from TRBV5-1 and TRBJ2-1; perhaps TRBD1 as D (6 bases). Germline CDR1 and CDR2: SGHRS and YFSETQ. The CDR3 consists of 15 residues. V lost 4 bases and J 2 bases, leaving 13 bases between the germline ends. The DNA of the CDR3 is TGCGCCAGCAGCCCACAGGGATTTGCCTACAATGAGCAGTTCTTC. The encoded protein is CASSPQGFAYNEQFF.

The chain joins TRBV15 to TRBJ2-7, with TRBD2 matching over 7 bases. Germline V lookup: CDR1 LNHNV, CDR2 YYDKDF (reference sequence). Trimming removed 11 bases from V and 5 bases from J; junction bases left unmatched: 18. The CDR3 sequence is 15 residues long. CDR3: CASSTSLIPGNEQYF. The CDR3 nucleotides read TGTGCCTCGTCGACTAGCTTAATCCCGGGAAACGAGCAGTACTTC.

This clonotype was recorded once. In DNA, the CDR3 is TGTGCCAGCTCACCACTTTCGACAGGGGGCACCTACAATGAGCAGTTCTTC. This translates into CASSPLSTGGTYNEQFF. V is TRBV18 and J is TRBJ2-1; 10 bases agree with TRBD1. The V gene end was trimmed by 1 base and the J gene end by 2 bases; junction bases not matched to a gene: 5. This CDR3 is 17 amino acids long. CDR1 is KGHSH, CDR2 LQKENI, per germline.

This clonotype was seen a handful of times. The gene calls are TRBV9 and TRBJ2-7; D tentatively reads TRBD1 or TRBD2 (6 bases each). The V and J ends lost 0 bases and 3 bases respectively, with 19 bases between them. The CDR3 runs 17 residues. Germline V gene sequence: CDR1 SGDLS, CDR2 YYNGEE. The CDR3 DNA is TGTGCCAGCAGCGTAGCCCCGCTGGGGAAGGGGGGCTACGAGCAGTACTTC. It codes for CASSVAPLGKGGYEQYF.

The table lists this clonotype with a count of one. The chain joins TRBV12-3 or TRBV12-4 to TRBJ1-2; maybe TRBD1 (6 bases). With 6 bases removed from V and 1 base from J, the gap between germline ends came to 12 bases. CDR3 size: 14 residues. CDR3 amino acids: CASRPTGLNYGYTF. CDR3 nucleotide sequence: TGTGCCAGCAGGCCTACAGGGCTTAACTATGGCTACACCTTC.

This rearrangement joins TRBV20-1 to TRBJ2-7; D may be TRBD1 or TRBD2 (5 bases each). The V end was cut by 3 bases, the J end by 0 bases, with 12 bases between. Per germline, CDR1 DFQATT and CDR2 SNEGSKA (reference sequence). CDR3 size: 14 residues. CDR3 residues: CSASPSGPSYEQYF. The CDR3 DNA reads as TGCAGTGCTAGCCCCTCGGGGCCCTCCTACGAGCAGTACTTC.

The gene calls are TRBV28 and TRBJ2-7, with 10 bases aligning to TRBD1. CDR1 and CDR2 (germline): MDHEN, SYDVKM. V was pared by 7 bases and J by 2 bases, with 5 bases of the junction left unmatched. The CDR3 contains 14 residues. The CDR3 DNA sequence: TGTGCCAGCACCCGGACAGGGGGAACCTACGAGCAGTACTTC. It specifies CASTRTGGTYEQYF.

The V and J genes are TRBV3-1 and TRBJ1-2; D ambiguous. Germline CDR1 LGHDT, CDR2 YNNKEL (reference sequence). This CDR3 spans 13 amino acids. With 2 bases removed from V and 6 bases from J, the gap between germline ends came to 10 bases. CDR3: CASSQNWGDGYTF. The CDR3 DNA reads as TGTGCCAGCAGCCAAAATTGGGGAGATGGCTACACCTTC.

The V gene is TRBV5-1, the J gene TRBJ2-1; D gene uncertain. V lost 0 bases and J lost 5, with 12 bases in between. CDR1 and CDR2 (germline): SGHRS, YFSETQ. This CDR3 spans 15 amino acids. The DNA for the CDR3 is TGCGCCAGCAGCTTGGACATTGGGATTAACAATGAGCAGTTCTTC. This codes for CASSLDIGINNEQFF.

The chain has TRBV12-5 and TRBJ1-2, with 7 bases lining up with TRBD1. V trimming: 5 bases; J trimming: 3 bases; junction bases outside the gene matches: 6. The CDR3 covers 14 residues. Looked up from germline, CDR1 is LGHNT and CDR2 is FRNRAP. The DNA of the CDR3 is TGTGCTAGTGGTCACGGGGACAGACACTATGGCTACACCTTC. Its protein product is CASGHGDRHYGYTF.

In this sample, this clonotype turned up many times. The V call is TRBV12-3 or TRBV12-4, the J call TRBJ2-2; D ambiguous. The CDR3 is made up of 13 amino acids. V lost 8 bases and J 1 base, leaving 8 bases between the germline ends. The CDR3 sequence: CASEHQNTGELFF. The CDR3 DNA sequence: TGTGCCAGCGAACACCAGAACACCGGGGAGCTGTTTTTT.